This TCR beta chain was identified during a study of T cell responses to AZD1222 COVID-19 vaccine. This table comes from immunoSEQ multiplex PCR, and its TCRdb copy is limited to in-frame clones, with some not included. The data hold about 160,000 clones, with 90% observed a single time. The study's findings and limits: CD4 TCRs associated with vaccination spanned spike, dominating at 160-218 and 743-854.

With respect to this clone: Its antigen is currently unknown.

The V end was cut by 1 base, the J end by 5 bases, with 11 bases between. The germline V gene encodes CDR1 LNHNV and CDR2 YYDKDF (reference sequence). The CDR3 consists of 14 residues. The chain is built from TRBV15 and TRBJ1-2; D might be TRBD1 (6 bases). The sample here was peripheral blood, taken on day 0 of AZD1222 vaccination. This TCR was sampled from an adult in good health. The CDR3 DNA reads TGTGCCACCAGCAGAGTACAGGGAAAGTATGGCTACACCTTC. Translated, it gives CATSRVQGKYGYTF.